This T cell receptor beta chain emerged from a study of blood T cell repertoires in COVID-19. Study overall: Samples taken during acute and convalescent COVID-19 were collected in the United States, Italy and Spain.

There are 14 residues in the CDR3. V lost 2 bases and J lost 5; bases outside the gene matches: 5. The germline CDR1 and CDR2 sequences are MNHEY and SVGEGT. No more than 2 weeks before study entry, exposed participants had met a case of COVID-19. Some clones are missing from TCRdb's copy, which holds only in-frame ones; the method was immunoSEQ multiplex PCR. The sample lists around 330,000 clones; about 85% were seen once. V gene TRBV6-2 or TRBV6-3 combines with J gene TRBJ2-7; 8 bases are a match to TRBD2. This sequence originates from a woman in her thirties who had been exposed to COVID-19. Sequencing was performed on PBMCs or T cells enriched from blood (not recorded which). The CDR3 loop is CASSYAGGWDEQYF. The CDR3 DNA is TGTGCCAGCAGTTACGCGGGGGGTTGGGACGAGCAGTACTTC.